What follows are 17 T cell receptor beta chains derived from one specimen sequenced in a study of T cells in Graves' hyperthyroidism and ophthalmopathy. Regions amplified from RNA transcripts were the TCR beta CDR3 regions. TCR CDR3 regions were first amplified by RT-PCR with HTBI primers. TCRdb called the multiplex PCR reads again in MiXCR, with one record for every CDR3 protein. The data contain approximately 720,000 distinct CDR3 sequences, roughly a sixth of them singletons. Material: blood. These receptors were obtained from a woman aged 50 to 60 with Graves' hyperthyroidism that later progressed to Graves' ophthalmopathy.

The chain employs TRBV9 and TRBJ2-5; D possibly uses TRBD1 or TRBD2 (5 bases each). This CDR3 contains 12 residues. CDR1 is SGDLS, CDR2 YYNGEE, per germline. V was shortened by 7 bases and J by 5 bases, with 12 bases between the two germline ends. The CDR3 region is CASARGGETQYF. The CDR3 DNA reads TGTGCCAGCGCGAGGGGCGGGGAGACCCAGTACTTC.

This clonotype has just a few counts. This chain links TRBV27 with TRBJ2-1, with D possibly being TRBD2 (5 bases). V dropped 3 bases and J dropped 0 bases, with 15 bases sitting between them. The germline CDR1 and CDR2 sequences are MNHEY and SMNVEV (reference sequence). This CDR3 region has 17 residues. The CDR3 DNA is TGTGCCAGCAGTTTGGGAGCTAGCCGAAGCTCCTACAATGAGCAGTTCTTC. Protein sequence: CASSLGASRSSYNEQFF.

This clonotype was recorded at least ten times. The chain has TRBV20-1 and TRBJ1-1; no clear D gene. The CDR3 contains 10 residues. The germline V gene has CDR1 DFQATT and CDR2 SNEGSKA (reference sequence). V was shortened by 5 bases and J by 6 bases, with 7 bases between the two germline ends. CDR3 DNA sequence: TGCAGTGCTGGGAGGGCTGAAGCTTTCTTT. Amino acids: CSAGRAEAFF.

This clonotype was detected ten times or more. The chain employs TRBV3-1 and TRBJ2-7, with 7 bases matching TRBD2. The CDR3 sequence is 16 residues long. The V and J ends lost 0 bases and 2 bases, in that order; junction bases with no gene match: 7. Germline V gene data show CDR1 as LGHDT and CDR2 as YNNKEL (reference sequence). Written as DNA, the CDR3 is TGTGCCAGCAGCCAAGATCTAGGACTAGGGGCCTACGAGCAGTACTTC. Translation gives CASSQDLGLGAYEQYF.

This clonotype appeared many times. The chain joins TRBV7-8 to TRBJ1-5, with D possibly being TRBD1 (5 bases). This CDR3 has 15 amino acids. V dropped 5 bases and J dropped 7 bases, with 18 bases sitting between them. Per germline, CDR1 SGHVS and CDR2 FQNEAQ. The CDR3 region has the DNA TGTGCCAGCAGCCCGGCGGGAGGGGAGAACCAGCCCCAGCATTTT. Its translation: CASSPAGGENQPQHF.

This clonotype showed up just once. The chain combines TRBV6-2 or TRBV6-3 with TRBJ1-2, with D possibly TRBD1 on 5 matching bases. Germline V lookup: CDR1 MNHEY, CDR2 SVGEGT. Trimming stripped 6 bases from V and 3 bases from J, with 26 bases between. CDR3 length: 18 amino acids. Here the CDR3 reads CASSRPQVFGGRDYGYTF. The CDR3 DNA sequence: TGTGCCAGCAGCCGCCCCCAAGTGTTTGGGGGAAGGGACTATGGCTACACCTTC.

This clonotype was detected a few times. The chain links TRBV5-1 to TRBJ1-1; maybe TRBD1 (5 bases). This CDR3 contains 14 residues. Germline assignment: CDR1 SGHRS and CDR2 YFSETQ. V was clipped by 0 bases and J by 4 bases, with 10 bases between them. In nucleotides, the CDR3 is TGCGCCAGCAGCTTGGTGGCGGACACCACTGAAGCTTTCTTT. It codes for CASSLVADTTEAFF.

This clonotype was seen at least ten times. The chain joins TRBV11-2 to TRBJ2-3; D is ambiguous. Deletions cut 1 base from V and 5 bases from J, with 16 bases between. Germline CDR1 reads SGHAT; CDR2 reads FQNNGV. CDR3 length: 16 amino acids. In nucleotides, the CDR3 is TGTGCCAGCAGCTTAGTTCCGGGCCGAGTTAGAGATACGCAGTATTTT. It yields the protein CASSLVPGRVRDTQYF.

V and J are TRBV7-8 and TRBJ1-5; D uncertain. This CDR3 comprises 13 residues. V was shortened by 5 bases and J by 4 bases, with 9 bases between the two germline ends. Germline CDR1 reads SGHVS; CDR2 reads FQNEAQ. The CDR3 loop reads CASSKQKNQPQHF. CDR3 in DNA: TGTGCCAGCAGCAAACAAAAAAATCAGCCCCAGCATTTT.

The gene calls are TRBV19 and TRBJ1-2; D might be TRBD1 (5 bases). The germline CDR1 and CDR2 sequences are LNHDA and SQIVND (reference sequence). V shed 5 bases and J shed 2 bases, with 12 bases lying between them. CDR3 length equals 14 residues. CDR3 nucleotide sequence: TGTGCCAGTAGTTCTCGGACATACAACTATGGCTACACCTTC. Translated, it gives CASSSRTYNYGYTF.

This clonotype showed up just a few times. V and J are TRBV24-1 and TRBJ1-5, with a tentative D call TRBD1 (5 bases). V dropped 0 bases and J dropped 8 bases, with 10 bases sitting between them. Germline V gene sequence: CDR1 KGHDR, CDR2 SFDVKD. The CDR3 spans 14 residues. The DNA for the CDR3 is TGTGCCACCAGTGATTTGGGGACCGTCGAGCCCCAGCATTTT. Encoded protein: CATSDLGTVEPQHF.

As DNA, the CDR3 is TGTGCCAGCTCACCCAATACAGTACTGAACACTGAAGCTTTCTTT. Protein: CASSPNTVLNTEAFF. The chain recombines TRBV18 with TRBJ1-1; D is unclear. V was pared by 3 bases and J by 0 bases, with 11 bases between. Germline V gene lookup returns CDR1 KGHSH and CDR2 LQKENI. The CDR3 has 15 residues.

For the CDR3, the DNA is TGTGCCACCAGTGATCCCAATGAGCGCGGGTCACCCCTCCACTTT. Translated, it gives CATSDPNERGSPLHF. The J gene is TRBJ1-6, the V gene TRBV24-1; no definite D call. V lost 3 bases to trimming and J lost 10 bases, with 15 bases between them. This CDR3 has 15 residues. The germline V gene has CDR1 KGHDR and CDR2 SFDVKD.

The chain carries TRBV2 and TRBJ2-3, with 10 positions matching TRBD2. The CDR3 sequence is 15 residues long. The germline V gene encodes CDR1 SNHLY and CDR2 FYNNEI. The trim removed 8 bases at V and 4 bases at J, leaving 9 bases unmatched. This CDR3 reads CASSRRGTSADTQYF. The CDR3 nucleotides are TGTGCCAGCTCAAGGAGGGGGACTAGCGCAGATACGCAGTATTTT.

J is TRBJ1-2 and V is TRBV9, with D unresolved. Deletions cut 0 bases from V and 4 bases from J, with 13 bases between. The CDR3 is 15 residues long. The germline V gene has CDR1 SGDLS and CDR2 YYNGEE. The DNA of the CDR3 is TGTGCCAGCAGCGTAGATTACCTGCCTGGCTATGGCTACACCTTC. This sequence encodes CASSVDYLPGYGYTF.

The table lists this clonotype with a few counts. The chain uses TRBV20-1 and TRBJ2-5; D uncertain. The CDR3 spans 10 residues. Trimming removed 0 bases from V and 13 bases from J, with 9 bases in between. The germline V gene encodes CDR1 DFQATT and CDR2 SNEGSKA (reference sequence). In DNA form, the CDR3 reads TGCAGTGCTAGAGATATGGATCCGTACTTC. The encoded protein is CSARDMDPYF.

This clonotype was counted ten times or more. The chain employs TRBV11-2 and TRBJ2-1, with 7 bases that match TRBD2. The V gene end was trimmed by 2 bases and the J gene end by 6 bases; junction bases not matched to a gene: 7. There are 15 residues in the CDR3. The V gene's germline CDR1 is SGHAT and CDR2 FQNNGV. The CDR3 coding sequence is TGTGCCAGCAGCTTATTGAGCGGGGCCATCAATGAGCAGTTCTTC. It specifies CASSLLSGAINEQFF. The variable domain in full, completed from reference TRBV11-2 and TRBJ2-1, reads EAGVAQSPRYKIIEKRQSVAFWCNPISGHATLYWYQQILGQGPKLLIQFQNNGVVDDSQLPKDRFSAERLKGVDSTLKIQPAKLEDSAVYLCASSLLSGAINEQFFGPGTRLTVL.